This TCR beta chain was sequenced in a study of blood T cells in healthy people across ages. Study conclusions and caveats: Higher diversity, along with more naive CD4+ cells, distinguished long-lived donors from aged donors. Age brought a roughly linear fall in TCR beta diversity measured per million T cells.

Primers used in a second PCR of about 6 to 11 cycles were a sample-barcoded 5' primer and a J-beta primer mix. TCRdb independently ran MiXCR on the 5' RACE reads; one entry per CDR3 protein. The table includes about a million distinct CDR3 sequences, 35% to 40% detected once. The CDR3 runs 16 residues. Germline V CDR1 and CDR2: SGHDT, YYEEEE. As regards this clonotype: The antigen remains undetermined. A read error may produce the germline difference seen at one junction end.

Sequenced material: blood. This clonotype originated in a man between 18 and 29 years old in good health. The genes are TRBV5-6 and TRBJ1-1; 12 positions match TRBD1. In nucleotides, the CDR3 is TGTGCCAGCGGCTTGGTGGGACAGGGGGCGAGAACTGAAGCTTTCTTT. This translates into CASGLVGQGARTEAFF.